This T cell receptor beta chain was recorded in a study of Graves' ophthalmopathy and Graves' hyperthyroidism. About the study: Hyperthyroidism showing no ophthalmopathy within 18 months of follow-up was stable.

The table lists this clonotype with many counts. As yet, its antigen is unknown. Regarding the study as a whole: Most thyroid clonotypes with frequency above 0.001 were detected in blood too. The study's model predicted ophthalmopathy progression at over 55% sensitivity and approximately 72% specificity.

The CDR3 extends over 13 amino acids. The germline gives CDR1 SQVTM, CDR2 ANQGSEA. The germline V and J ends were trimmed by 2 bases and 0 bases, with 7 bases remaining between them. TCR beta CDR3 regions were amplified from RNA transcripts. An opening RT-PCR round employed HTBI primers and preceded a second-round multiplex PCR. Using its own MiXCR run on the multiplex PCR reads, TCRdb lists one record per CDR3 protein. Of over a million distinct CDR3 sequences in the sample, about 36% were seen once. Uncontrolled infections, pregnancy, lactation or other autoimmune diseases led to patient exclusion. The specimen sequenced was peripheral blood or thyroid tissue (not recorded which). This receptor was identified in an adult man with Graves' hyperthyroidism. The V gene is TRBV29-1, the J gene TRBJ2-5, with D possibly TRBD2 on 5 matching bases. The CDR3 loop reads CSVELANQETQYF. The DNA of the CDR3 is TGCAGCGTTGAATTAGCGAACCAAGAGACCCAGTACTTC.